These 8 T cell receptor beta chains originate from one sample sequenced in a study of graft-versus-host responses after intestinal transplantation. The antigens these receptors bind are not known. Data came from immunoSEQ multiplex PCR; TCRdb stores just in-frame clones and leaves some out. The profile covers approximately 90,000 clones, with 92% appearing a single time and roughly 0.43% taken by the ten largest. The sequenced sample was unstimulated CD8+ T cells sorted from spleen or lymph node cells, obtained before transplant. These receptors were obtained from a human donor who was the organ donor for an intestinal transplant.

The chain carries TRBV5-1 and TRBJ2-2, with TRBD2 matching over 12 bases. The germline gives CDR1 SGHRS, CDR2 YFSETQ. V was clipped by 2 bases and J by 4 bases; unmatched bases: 9. This CDR3 is built from 18 residues. This chain's CDR3 is CASSFPTSGGSGTGELFF. The DNA of the CDR3 is TGCGCCAGCAGCTTTCCGACTAGCGGGGGTTCGGGCACCGGGGAGCTGTTTTTT.

The chain has TRBV19 and TRBJ2-2; tentatively, D is TRBD2 (6 bases). The CDR3 runs to 14 residues. Germline-derived CDR1 and CDR2 are LNHDA and SQIVND (reference sequence). The V and J ends lost 7 bases and 6 bases respectively, with 15 bases between them. This CDR3 reads CASIILGGAGELFF. Written as DNA, the CDR3 is TGTGCCAGTATCATCCTCGGGGGTGCCGGGGAGCTGTTTTTT.

The chain is built from TRBV6-1 and TRBJ2-1; a possible D gene is TRBD1 (6 bases). The CDR3 extends over 14 amino acids. CDR1 is MNHNS and CDR2 is SASEGT in the germline V gene. V dropped 5 bases and J dropped 4 bases, with 12 bases sitting between them. The CDR3 nucleotides read TGTGCCAGCAGTCAGGGGAGAGGATACAATGAGCAGTTCTTC. The encoded protein is CASSQGRGYNEQFF.

This chain links TRBV2 with TRBJ1-2; 10 positions match TRBD1. J was trimmed by 2 bases and V by 0 bases; bases with no gene match: 3. Germline CDR1 is SNHLY and CDR2 is FYNNEI. The CDR3 has 16 amino acids. CDR3 DNA sequence: TGTGCCAGCAGTGAAGCCCCGGGACAGGGGAACTATGGCTACACCTTC. Residues: CASSEAPGQGNYGYTF.

This clone showed up just once. The V call is TRBV9, the J call TRBJ2-1, with D perhaps TRBD2 (6 bases). The length of the CDR3 is 14 residues. Per the germline V gene, CDR1 is SGDLS and CDR2 is YYNGEE. Trimming stripped 0 bases from V and 5 bases from J, with 9 bases between. For the CDR3, the DNA is TGTGCCAGCAGCGTAGACCCGGGGGACAATGAGCAGTTCTTC. It yields the protein CASSVDPGDNEQFF.

The chain carries TRBV10-3 and TRBJ2-7; 7 bases align to TRBD2. The CDR3 spans 15 residues. V dropped 0 bases and J dropped 6; count of bases not matched to a gene: 8. Germline V gives CDR1 ENHRY, CDR2 SYGVKD. This CDR3 reads CAISESGGTAAEQYF. CDR3 DNA: TGTGCCATCAGTGAGTCGGGAGGGACCGCGGCCGAGCAGTACTTC.

V is TRBV11-2 and J is TRBJ2-6, with TRBD1 matching 7 bases. The trim removed 4 bases at V and 2 bases at J, leaving 5 bases unmatched. This CDR3 region has 16 residues. CDR1 and CDR2 (germline): SGHAT, FQNNGV. In nucleotides, the CDR3 is TGTGCCAGCAGCTCACATGACAGGGCTGGGGCCAACGTCCTGACTTTC. Protein product: CASSSHDRAGANVLTF.

The CDR3: CASKEGGNEQFF. The CDR3 DNA follows: TGTGCCAGTAAGGAAGGCGGGAACGAGCAGTTCTTC. The V call is TRBV19, the J call TRBJ2-1, with a possible D match to TRBD2 (6 bases). There are 12 residues in the CDR3. CDR1 is LNHDA and CDR2 is SQIVND in the germline V gene (reference sequence). Trimming took 7 bases from V and 10 from J, leaving 14 bases between them.